These T cell receptor beta chains were read from a single sample in a study of blood T cell repertoires in COVID-19. Some clones are missing from TCRdb's copy, which holds only in-frame ones; the method was immunoSEQ multiplex PCR. The table includes some 300,000 clones, approximately 91% detected once. Sequenced: PBMCs or T cells enriched from blood (not recorded which). The receptors here all came from a woman aged 25 to 39 who had recovered from COVID-19. Each CDR3 is given with its conserved first and last residue. D genes are given only for firm matches. The size entry is marked missing in some rows and otherwise reads once, few, many or a size class.

clone_size j_call v_call d_call cdr3_aa cdr3_nt
. TRBJ2-1 TRBV27 TRBD1 CASTHLGTGSYNEQFF TGTGCCAGCACTCACCTAGGGACAGGCTCCTACAATGAGCAGTTCTTC
few TRBJ1-2 TRBV19 TRBD1 CASSIFPTGLSGYTF TGTGCCAGTAGTATATTCCCGACAGGGTTAAGCGGCTACACCTTC
once TRBJ1-2 TRBV28 . CASSLRGGVNYGYTF TGTGCCAGCAGTTTAAGAGGAGGGGTAAACTATGGCTACACCTTC
. TRBJ1-6 TRBV24-1 . CATSDRGNSPLHF TGTGCCACCAGTGACAGAGGGAATTCACCCCTCCACTTT
. TRBJ1-2 TRBV29-1 TRBD1 CSVEDRAGYTF TGCAGCGTAGAGGACAGGGCTGGCTACACCTTC
. TRBJ1-3 TRBV5-6 . CASSLAWGLSSGNTIYF TGTGCCAGCAGCTTGGCGTGGGGGCTTTCCTCTGGAAACACCATATATTTT
. TRBJ1-2 TRBV28 . CASSLRQNYGYTF TGTGCCAGCAGTTTACGACAGAACTATGGCTACACCTTC
. TRBJ2-1 TRBV5-6 . CASSSTSLREQFF TGTGCCAGCAGCTCGACTAGTCTTCGGGAGCAGTTCTTC
. TRBJ2-2 TRBV7-3 . CASSGSVVREDTGELFF TGTGCCAGCAGCGGTAGTGTGGTACGAGAAGACACCGGGGAGCTGTTTTTT
. TRBJ1-4 TRBV9 TRBD1 CASSSRDRGPEEKLFF TGTGCCAGCAGCTCTAGGGACAGGGGGCCGGAGGAAAAACTGTTTTTT
. TRBJ1-4 TRBV30 . CAWRGQGNEKLFF TGTGCCTGGAGAGGGCAGGGTAATGAAAAACTGTTTTTT
. TRBJ2-5 TRBV19 TRBD1 CASSRGTGDPGGQETQYF TGTGCCAGTAGTCGCGGGACAGGGGATCCGGGAGGGCAAGAGACCCAGTACTTC
. TRBJ1-2 TRBV28 TRBD1 CASGRYRGANYGYTF TGTGCCAGCGGGCGGTACAGGGGTGCTAACTATGGCTACACCTTC
. TRBJ1-2 TRBV27 . CASSFSGDTPGGYTF TGTGCCAGCAGTTTTTCAGGGGACACCCCCGGTGGCTACACCTTC
. TRBJ2-2 TRBV11-2 . CASSSLYPGFGELFF TGTGCCAGCAGCTCCTTATATCCGGGGTTCGGGGAGCTGTTTTTT
. TRBJ1-2 TRBV3-1/TRBV3-2 TRBD1 CASSQDRAGGGYTF TGTGCCAGCAGCCAAGATCGGGCAGGGGGCGGCTACACCTTC
. TRBJ1-1 TRBV10-1 TRBD1 CASTEGAEMNTEAFF TGCGCCAGCACCGAGGGGGCAGAGATGAACACTGAAGCTTTCTTT
. TRBJ2-3 TRBV9 . CASSASDTQYF TGTGCCAGCAGCGCGTCAGATACGCAGTATTTT
. TRBJ2-3 TRBV5-1 TRBD2 CASSYLGLGTDTQYF TGCGCCAGCAGCTACCTAGGACTAGGCACAGATACGCAGTATTTT
. TRBJ2-3 TRBV21-1 . CASSKDMTSGRRKSSDTQYF TGTGCCAGCAGCAAAGATATGACTAGCGGGAGACGCAAATCGTCAGATACGCAGTATTTT
. TRBJ2-5 TRBV9 TRBD1 CASSVGVLVQGETQYF TGTGCCAGCAGCGTAGGAGTATTGGTACAGGGGGAGACCCAGTACTTC
. TRBJ1-2 TRBV7-3 TRBD1 CASSLRGGDRENGYTF TGTGCCAGCAGCTTAAGAGGCGGGGACAGGGAAAATGGCTACACCTTC
. TRBJ1-1 TRBV3-1/TRBV3-2 . CASSLTWGGTEAFF TGTGCCAGCAGCCTAACCTGGGGAGGCACTGAAGCTTTCTTT
few TRBJ1-3 TRBV9 . CASSPHRSSSGNTIYF TGTGCCAGCAGCCCTCACAGGAGCAGCTCTGGAAACACCATATATTTT